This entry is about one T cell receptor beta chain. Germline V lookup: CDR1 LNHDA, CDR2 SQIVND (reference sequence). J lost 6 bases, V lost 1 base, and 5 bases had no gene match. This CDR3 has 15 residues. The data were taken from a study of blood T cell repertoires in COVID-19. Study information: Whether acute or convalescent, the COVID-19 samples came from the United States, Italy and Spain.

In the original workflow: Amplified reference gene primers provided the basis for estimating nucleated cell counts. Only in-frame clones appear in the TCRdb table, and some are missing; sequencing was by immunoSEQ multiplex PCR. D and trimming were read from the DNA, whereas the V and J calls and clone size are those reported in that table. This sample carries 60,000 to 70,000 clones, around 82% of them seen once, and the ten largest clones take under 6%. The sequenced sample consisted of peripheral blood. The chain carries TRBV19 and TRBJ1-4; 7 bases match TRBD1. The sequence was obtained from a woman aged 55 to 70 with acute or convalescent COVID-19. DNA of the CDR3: TGTGCCAGTAGTATAGGAGGGGGCGCACATGAAAAACTGTTTTTT. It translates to CASSIGGGAHEKLFF.